The 29 T cell receptor beta chains reported below all come from one sample, sequenced in a study of blood T cells in healthy people across ages. Alongside a J-beta primer mix, a sample-barcoded 5' primer served in a second PCR lasting roughly 7 to 11 cycles. TCRdb used MiXCR to reprocess the 5' RACE reads, holding one entry per CDR3 protein. Altogether about 1 million distinct CDR3 sequences are present, 35% to 50% being singletons, with the ten largest covering 15% to 20%. Sequencing was done on a sample of blood. These receptors were obtained from an older woman in good health.

CDR3 sequence reads: CASSLVGTNIQYF. In DNA form, the CDR3 reads TGTGCCAGCAGTTTAGTGGGGACAAACATTCAGTACTTC. The chain joins TRBV27 to TRBJ2-7; D is possibly TRBD1 or TRBD2 (5 bases each). The closer fit of TRBJ2-4 to the DNA end suggests the J call may be wrong. Germline CDR1 is MNHEY and CDR2 is SMNVEV (reference sequence). This CDR3 has 13 residues.

V gene TRBV12-3 or TRBV12-4 combines with J gene TRBJ1-1, with D perhaps matching TRBD1 (5 bases). The CDR3 runs to 17 residues. V lost 6 bases, J lost 1 base, and 21 bases lay in between. DNA of the CDR3: TGTGCCAGCAGCTTGAGGAACAGGAGGATAGGGAACACTGAAGCTTTCTTT. It codes for CASSLRNRRIGNTEAFF.

The genes are TRBV19 and TRBJ2-5; D ambiguous. V lost 1 base and J lost 1, with 4 bases in between. CDR1 and CDR2 from the germline V gene are LNHDA and SQIVND (reference sequence). The CDR3 covers 13 residues. Written as DNA, the CDR3 is TGTGCCAGTAGTATAGCGGTCCAAGAGACCCAGTACTTC. It specifies CASSIAVQETQYF. Variable domain in full (rest from reference TRBV19 and TRBJ2-5): DGGITQSPKYLFRKEGQNVTLSCEQNLNHDAMYWYRQDPGQGLRLIYYSQIVNDFQKGDIAEGYSVSREKKESFPLTVTSAQKNPTAFYLCASSIAVQETQYFGPGTRLLVL.

The J gene is TRBJ1-1, the V gene TRBV6-6, with a tentative D call TRBD1 (5 bases). Trimming took 3 bases from V and 4 from J, leaving 12 bases between them. The CDR3 extends over 14 amino acids. The germline V gene has CDR1 MNHNY and CDR2 SVGAGI (reference sequence). The CDR3 region is CASSYGGLGTEAFF. In nucleotides, the CDR3 is TGTGCCAGCAGTTATGGGGGTTTGGGCACTGAAGCTTTCTTT.

This clonotype was found a few times. J is TRBJ2-1 and V is TRBV7-6; 8 positions match TRBD1. Germline CDR1 and CDR2: SGHVS and FNYEAQ. This CDR3 region has 14 residues. J lost 4 bases, V lost 3 bases, and 2 bases had no gene match. The CDR3: CASSLTGEYNEQFF. Written as DNA, the CDR3 is TGTGCCAGCAGCTTGACAGGGGAATACAATGAGCAGTTCTTC. The full variable domain, completed using reference TRBV7-6 and TRBJ2-1, is GAGVSQSPRYKVTKRGQDVALRCDPISGHVSLYWYRQALGQGPEFLTYFNYEAQQDKSGLPNDRFSAERPEGSISTLTIQRTEQRDSAMYRCASSLTGEYNEQFFGPGTRLTVL.

This clonotype has only a few counts. The rearrangement uses TRBV20-1 and TRBJ2-7; D not certain. Germline V gene lookup returns CDR1 DFQATT and CDR2 SNEGSKA (reference sequence). The CDR3 runs to 13 residues. Trimming cost V 0 bases and J 0 bases, with 6 bases left between them. The CDR3 nucleotides read TGCAGTGCTAGAGACTTTAGCTCCTACGAGCAGTACTTC. It codes for CSARDFSSYEQYF.

This sequence joins TRBV4-1 and TRBJ1-1; D remains ambiguous. From germline, CDR1 is MGHRA and CDR2 YSYEKL. V gave up 2 bases and J gave up 1 base, with 8 bases separating them. This CDR3 comprises 14 residues. The CDR3 nucleotides read TGCGCCAGCAGCCAAATAAGCACGAACACTGAAGCTTTCTTT. It encodes CASSQISTNTEAFF.

This clonotype was detected once. The rearrangement links TRBV18 to TRBJ2-1; TRBD2 aligns across 12 bases. Germline CDR1 and CDR2: KGHSH and LQKENI. Trimming took 3 bases from V and 1 from J; bases not matched to a gene: 10. This CDR3 has 19 amino acids. For the CDR3, the DNA is TGTGCCAGCTCACCGACTAGCGGGAGAATTGTTTTTTCCTACAATGAGCAGTTCTTC. Its protein is CASSPTSGRIVFSYNEQFF.

CDR3 residues: CASSAGHRGSWEQYF. The CDR3 bases are TGTGCCAGCAGCGCGGGACACAGGGGGTCGTGGGAGCAGTACTTC. This rearrangement joins TRBV4-2 to TRBJ2-7; 8 positions match TRBD1. The CDR3 has 15 amino acids. Germline loops: CDR1 LGHNA, CDR2 YNFKEQ. Trimming took 5 bases from V and 7 from J; bases not matched to a gene: 13.

There are a few counts of this clonotype. J is TRBJ1-4 and V is TRBV9; D is unclear. CDR3 size: 15 residues. From germline, CDR1 is SGDLS and CDR2 YYNGEE. V was shortened by 3 bases and J by 5 bases, with 14 bases between the two germline ends. This CDR3 is CASSGRHGLNEKLFF. The CDR3 nucleotides are TGTGCCAGCAGCGGCCGACACGGACTAAATGAAAAACTGTTTTTT. The full variable domain, its missing parts supplied by reference TRBV9 and TRBJ1-4, is DSGVTQTPKHLITATGQRVTLRCSPRSGDLSVYWYQQSLDQGLQFLIQYYNGEERAKGNILERFSAQQFPDLHSELNLSSLELGDSALYFCASSGRHGLNEKLFFGSGTQLSVL.

The V and J genes are TRBV27 and TRBJ2-7; TRBD2 is a possible D gene (6 bases). Germline CDR1 MNHEY, CDR2 SMNVEV (reference sequence). There are 13 residues in the CDR3. Trimming shortened V by 5 bases and J by 5 bases, and 13 bases separated the two germline ends. The CDR3 protein is CASSVWGVNEQYF. DNA for the CDR3: TGTGCCAGCAGTGTATGGGGGGTTAACGAGCAGTACTTC.

In this sample, this clonotype turned up many times. The chain carries TRBV29-1 and TRBJ1-4, with D perhaps TRBD1 (5 bases). The germline gives CDR1 SQVTM, CDR2 ANQGSEA. With 4 bases removed from V and 4 bases from J, the gap between germline ends came to 7 bases. This CDR3 has 12 residues. The CDR3 bases are TGCAGCGTTGGGGGCGGTAATGAAAAACTGTTTTTT. It is translated as CSVGGGNEKLFF.

As regards this clonotype: A much larger clone differs by one base, so this may be a read error. The chain joins TRBV5-6 to TRBJ2-6; 9 nucleotides agree with TRBD1. Looked up from germline, CDR1 is SGHDT and CDR2 is YYEEEE. The CDR3 spans 15 residues. CDR3 nucleotides: TGTGCCAGCAGCCCCACAGGGGGCGGGGCCATCGTCCTGACTTTC. This translates into CASSPTGGGAIVLTF.

In its sample, this clonotype was seen a few times. The J gene is TRBJ2-1, the V gene TRBV29-1, with 9 bases aligning to TRBD1. J lost 7 bases, V lost 7 bases, and 8 bases had no gene match. Germline-derived CDR1 and CDR2 are SQVTM and ANQGSEA. This CDR3 contains 13 residues. CDR3 DNA sequence: TGCAGCGCTACCGGGACAGGGAGAAATGAGCAGTTCTTC. Translation: CSATGTGRNEQFF.

In the case of this clonotype: Mismatch with germline at one junction end may stem from a read error. The CDR3 loop is CAISLYRGRDQPQHF. CDR3 nucleotide sequence: TGTGCCATCAGTTTATACAGGGGGCGCGATCAGCCCCAGCATTTT. The genes are TRBV28 and TRBJ1-5; 9 bases match TRBD1. CDR1 is MDHEN and CDR2 is SYDVKM in the germline V gene. The CDR3 extends over 15 amino acids.

CDR3 region: CASAGPWSQPKGIQYF. In nucleotides, the CDR3 is TGTGCCAGCGCCGGACCGTGGTCGCAGCCAAAAGGCATTCAGTACTTC. V gene TRBV2 combines with J gene TRBJ2-4; D not certain. The ends were cut back, 8 bases at V and 9 bases at J, with 26 bases in the middle. The germline gives CDR1 SNHLY, CDR2 FYNNEI. The CDR3 is made up of 16 amino acids.

In this sample, this clonotype turned up once. V gene TRBV10-1 combines with J gene TRBJ1-1; 7 bases line up with TRBD1. This CDR3 comprises 14 residues. After removal of 2 bases from V and 2 bases from J, the junction contained 2 bases not matched to a gene. Germline loops: CDR1 WNHNN, CDR2 SYGVQD (reference sequence). CDR3 amino acids: CASSEGTVNTEAFF. The CDR3 nucleotides are TGCGCCAGCAGTGAGGGGACAGTAAACACTGAAGCTTTCTTT.

This clonotype was observed many times. The CDR3, as DNA: TGTGCCAGCAGCGGATTTGGGGAGACCCAGTACTTC. As protein: CASSGFGETQYF. The rearrangement links TRBV28 to TRBJ2-7; D uncertain. Near its end, the DNA agrees better with TRBJ2-5, so the J call may be wrong. Germline CDR1 and CDR2: MDHEN and SYDVKM. The CDR3 is 12 residues long.

This clonotype has only a few counts. The V call is TRBV29-1, the J call TRBJ2-7; D is ambiguous. This CDR3 comprises 11 residues. V shed 7 bases and J shed 4 bases, with 11 bases lying between them. Germline-derived CDR1 and CDR2 are SQVTM and ANQGSEA. CDR3 bases: TGCAGCGCAGGTTGGGGTTACGAGCAGTACTTC. Residues: CSAGWGYEQYF.

Points on this clonotype: This may come from a read error, since a much larger clone is one base off. The V call is TRBV7-8, the J call TRBJ2-3; D possibly corresponds to TRBD2 (6 bases). The CDR3 is 15 residues long. V was pared by 5 bases and J by 0 bases, with 12 bases between. In germline, CDR1 is SGHVS, CDR2 FQNEAQ. CDR3 loop: CASSALANSTDTQYF. CDR3 nucleotide sequence: TGTGCCAGCAGCGCGCTAGCGAACAGCACAGATACGCAGTATTTT.

V usage is TRBV5-4 and J usage is TRBJ2-5, with no clear D. The V end was cut by 3 bases, the J end by 3 bases, with 9 bases between. Germline V gene data show CDR1 as SGHNT and CDR2 as YYREEE (reference sequence). The CDR3 is made up of 13 amino acids. The CDR3: CASSSRTEETQYF. As DNA, the CDR3 is TGTGCCAGCAGCTCCCGCACCGAAGAGACCCAGTACTTC.

The chain uses TRBV20-1 and TRBJ2-5; 13 bases are shared with TRBD2. V trimming: 3 bases; J trimming: 5 bases; junction bases outside the gene matches: 9. Germline lookup yields CDR1 DFQATT and CDR2 SNEGSKA (reference sequence). This CDR3 contains 16 residues. CDR3 DNA sequence: TGCAGTGCTAGCCCACTAGCGGGAGGGCCGACGGAGACCCAGTACTTC. It yields the protein CSASPLAGGPTETQYF.

This chain uses TRBV27 with TRBJ2-7; D call uncertain. Germline CDR1 MNHEY, CDR2 SMNVEV (reference sequence). V lost 8 bases and J 0 bases, leaving 17 bases between the germline ends. The length of the CDR3 is 15 residues. This CDR3 is CASRRPDESSYEQYF. CDR3 bases: TGTGCCAGCCGTAGACCAGACGAAAGCTCCTACGAGCAGTACTTC.

This clonotype was seen only a few times. V usage is TRBV27 and J usage is TRBJ2-5, with D uncertain. The CDR3 sequence is 13 residues long. With 5 bases removed from V and 5 bases from J, the gap between germline ends came to 12 bases. Germline assignment: CDR1 MNHEY and CDR2 SMNVEV (reference sequence). The CDR3 here is CASSPSTFETQYF. In DNA form, the CDR3 reads TGTGCCAGCAGTCCCTCCACTTTCGAGACCCAGTACTTC.

This sequence joins TRBV20-1 and TRBJ2-7, with 8 bases aligning to TRBD2. From germline, CDR1 is DFQATT and CDR2 SNEGSKA (reference sequence). The CDR3 is made up of 14 amino acids. V lost 3 bases and J lost 7; bases outside the gene matches: 11. Here the CDR3 DNA reads TGCAGTGCTAGGGTCCGGGAGGGGCACAATGAGCAGTACTTC. Its translation: CSARVREGHNEQYF.

J is TRBJ2-1 and V is TRBV3-1; 12 nucleotides agree with TRBD2. The CDR3 spans 20 residues. V lost 1 base, J lost 9 bases, and 19 bases stayed unmatched. Germline loops: CDR1 LGHDT, CDR2 YNNKEL (reference sequence). CDR3 residues: CASSQAPRLAGARRTGEQFF. In nucleotides, the CDR3 is TGTGCCAGCAGCCAAGCCCCCAGACTAGCGGGAGCGCGCCGGACGGGTGAGCAGTTCTTC.

This clonotype was seen only a few times. The rearrangement uses TRBV11-2 and TRBJ1-2; D gene ambiguous. With 5 bases removed from V and 0 bases from J, the gap between germline ends came to 7 bases. CDR3 length: 13 residues. Germline V gene data show CDR1 as SGHAT and CDR2 as FQNNGV. The CDR3 sequence: CASSARTNYGYTF. CDR3 DNA sequence: TGTGCCAGCAGCGCGCGGACTAACTATGGCTACACCTTC.

Remarks on this clonotype: Since a much larger clone is just one base distant, this may be a read error. This chain joins TRBV2 and TRBJ2-3; 7 bases agree with TRBD2. CDR1 and CDR2 (germline): SNHLY, FYNNEI. The CDR3 has 15 amino acids. Losses at the gene ends were 0 bases for V and 5 bases for J; bases not matched to a gene: 5. CDR3: CASSEARETGDTQYF. The DNA of the CDR3 is TGTGCCAGCAGTGAAGCGCGGGAGACCGGAGATACGCAGTATTTT.

The J gene is TRBJ2-7, the V gene TRBV6-2 or TRBV6-3; D uncertain. V shed 6 bases and J shed 5 bases, with 23 bases lying between them. Germline CDR1 and CDR2: MNHEY and SVGEGT. The CDR3 spans 16 residues. The CDR3 DNA reads TGTGCCAGCAGACTCGGAAGGGTTCGGGTTTCGAACGAGCAGTACTTC. This codes for CASRLGRVRVSNEQYF.